This is a list of T cell receptor beta chains from one sample in a study of blood T cells in healthy people across ages. TCRdb re-derived calls from the 5' RACE reads in MiXCR, one entry per CDR3 protein. The profile shows roughly 1,100,000 distinct CDR3 sequences, 20% to 25% of them singletons. These same records also appear under a second study, on T cells of mothers and their children.

The sample comprised blood. The receptors come from a girl aged 2 to 10 in good health. Each CDR3 is given with its conserved first and last residue. A D gene is named only where the DNA matches it firmly. The size of a clone is reported for some rows only, either as once, few or many, or as a class for expanded clones.

j_call	v_call	clone_size	d_call	cdr3_nt	cdr3_aa
TRBJ2-7	TRBV12-3/TRBV12-4	few	TRBD1	TGTGCCAGCGCAACAGGGGGCACCTACGAGCAGTACTTC	CASATGGTYEQYF
TRBJ2-1	TRBV7-9	-	-	TGTGCCAGCAGCCAAAGGACATTTGAGCAGTTCTTC	CASSQRTFEQFF
TRBJ2-4	TRBV9	-	TRBD2	TGTGCCAGCAGCGTTGGCGGGGGGGCAGGAAACATTCAGTACTTC	CASSVGGGAGNIQYF
TRBJ2-4	TRBV25-1	few	-	TGTGCCAGCAGGCAGGGAGCCAAAAACATTCAGTACTTC	CASRQGAKNIQYF
TRBJ2-1	TRBV29-1	-	TRBD2	TGCAGCGTAGAAGCCGGGACTAGCAGGAATGAGCAGTTCTTC	CSVEAGTSRNEQFF
TRBJ2-5	TRBV7-9	few	TRBD2	TGTGCCAGCAGCAAGACTAGCGGGAGGCAAGAGACCCAGTACTTC	CASSKTSGRQETQYF
TRBJ1-2	TRBV12-3/TRBV12-4	-	-	TGTGCCAGCAGTTTATTCTCAGATGGCTACACCTTC	CASSLFSDGYTF
TRBJ2-1	TRBV6-7	-	-	TGTGCCAGCACCTACCTGGGCGATGAGCAGTTCTTC	CASTYLGDEQFF
TRBJ1-5	TRBV5-1	few	-	TGCGCCAGCAGCTTGGCGTGGGATCAGCCCCAGCATTTT	CASSLAWDQPQHF
TRBJ2-1	TRBV6-2/TRBV6-3	-	TRBD1	TGTGCCAGCAAGGTGAACAGGGGCAATGAGCAGTTCTTC	CASKVNRGNEQFF
TRBJ1-1	TRBV6-6	-	-	TGTGCCAGCAGTTACCTTAGGCTGAACACTGAAGCTTTCTTT	CASSYLRLNTEAFF
TRBJ2-5	TRBV3-1	few	-	TGTGCCAGCAGCATTTCCGACAGAGCGGCCCAGTACTTC	CASSISDRAAQYF
TRBJ2-2	TRBV7-2	few	TRBD2	TGTGCCAGCAGCTCCCCAGCGGGGCGGGACACCGGGGAGCTGTTTTTT	CASSSPAGRDTGELFF
TRBJ2-5	TRBV7-3	-	TRBD1	TGTGCCAGCAGCTTAAAGGCGTCGGGACAGGGTTTGACGACCCAGTACTTC	CASSLKASGQGLTTQYF
TRBJ2-1	TRBV20-1	few	-	TGCAGTGCTGCCGGGACGAGCTCCTACAATGAGCAGTTCTTC	CSAAGTSSYNEQFF
TRBJ2-7	TRBV7-2	few	-	TGTGCCAGCAGCTCCCCTAGCGTTTACTACGAGCAGTACTTC	CASSSPSVYYEQYF
TRBJ1-1	TRBV12-3/TRBV12-4	many	-	TGTGCCAGCAGTTTTGAGGGGAACACTGAAGCTTTCTTT	CASSFEGNTEAFF
TRBJ2-7	TRBV4-1	-	-	TGCGCCAGCAGCCACAGGCAGGGGTCCTACGAGCAGTACTTC	CASSHRQGSYEQYF
TRBJ1-2	TRBV10-3	few	-	TGTGCCATCAGTGAGTCACAGGCGACTAACTATGGCTACACCTTC	CAISESQATNYGYTF
TRBJ1-3	TRBV4-1	-	-	TGCGCCAGCAGCCGCCTTGAGGGGGGCGAAAACACCATATATTTT	CASSRLEGGENTIYF
TRBJ2-1	TRBV6-1	many	-	TGTGCCAGCATTGGTGTCGGTTACAATGAGCAGTTCTTC	CASIGVGYNEQFF
TRBJ1-2	TRBV5-6	-	-	TGTGCCAGCGGGTCGGATCTGTTGGGCTACACCTTC	CASGSDLLGYTF
TRBJ1-2	TRBV18	many	-	TGTGCCAGCTCACCACCGGGGACTTATGGCTACACCTTC	CASSPPGTYGYTF
TRBJ2-3	TRBV20-1	-	TRBD2	TGCAGTGGGCTAGCGGGACCCCTCACAGATACGCAGTATTTT	CSGLAGPLTDTQYF